What follows are 7 T cell receptor beta chains derived from one specimen sequenced in a study of T cell responses to AZD1222 COVID-19 vaccine. Profiled with immunoSEQ multiplex PCR; TCRdb holds only in-frame clones, not every one. Among around 220,000 clones, roughly 94% were seen once, and the ten largest hold 1.7%. The specimen comprised peripheral blood, sampled 28 days after the second dose of the MenACWY control vaccine. The receptors derive from an adult who received the MenACWY meningococcal vaccine as a control.

The rearrangement uses TRBV3-1 (or the pseudogene TRBV3-2) and TRBJ1-6, with D unresolved. Trimming removed 1 base from V and 8 bases from J, with 12 bases in between. This CDR3 is 15 amino acids long. Germline loops: CDR1 LGHDT, CDR2 YNNKEL (reference sequence). This chain's CDR3 is CASSQGAAEYSPLHF. CDR3 nucleotides: TGTGCCAGCAGCCAAGGGGCGGCAGAATATTCACCCCTCCACTTT.

V and J are TRBV18 and TRBJ2-1; 12 positions match TRBD2. The CDR3 length is 16 residues. Looked up from germline, CDR1 is KGHSH and CDR2 is LQKENI. The ends lost 0 bases at V and 9 bases at J; junction bases unmatched: 6. CDR3 sequence reads: CASSPPLAGGPAEQFF. CDR3 coding DNA: TGTGCCAGCTCACCACCCCTAGCGGGAGGGCCGGCTGAGCAGTTCTTC.

The rearrangement uses TRBV19 and TRBJ2-1, with D tentatively TRBD2 (6 bases). V was cut by 6 bases and J by 4 bases, with 22 bases left in between. The CDR3 runs 17 residues. The V gene's germline CDR1 is LNHDA and CDR2 SQIVND (reference sequence). In DNA, the CDR3 is TGTGCCAGTAGGACGAGATTTGGGCGGGAACAATACAATGAGCAGTTCTTC. This codes for CASRTRFGREQYNEQFF.

The chain has TRBV5-8 and TRBJ1-3; no definite D call. In germline, CDR1 is SGHTS, CDR2 YDEGEE. The V and J ends lost 0 bases and 1 base respectively, with 17 bases between them. This CDR3 is built from 18 residues. The CDR3 here is CASSLDLVSDDSGNTIYF. In DNA form, the CDR3 reads TGTGCCAGCAGCTTGGATTTGGTGTCTGACGATTCTGGAAACACCATATATTTT.

The chain is built from TRBV9 and TRBJ1-6; 8 bases agree with TRBD1. CDR3 length equals 14 residues. The V gene end was trimmed by 6 bases and the J gene end by 5 bases; junction bases not matched to a gene: 4. CDR1 and CDR2 (germline): SGDLS, YYNGEE. In DNA, the CDR3 is TGTGCCAGCAACCCGACAGGGGATAATTCACCCCTCCACTTT. Its translation: CASNPTGDNSPLHF.

The chain joins TRBV4-2 to TRBJ2-1, with 8 bases aligning to TRBD1. This CDR3 is built from 16 residues. In germline, CDR1 is LGHNA, CDR2 YNFKEQ. With V trimmed by 0 bases and J by 8 bases, 9 bases remained unmatched. The CDR3 region is CASSQDPIDRGDEQFF. The CDR3 DNA is TGTGCCAGCAGCCAAGATCCAATCGACAGGGGCGATGAGCAGTTCTTC.

The chain combines TRBV10-3 with TRBJ2-5, with 12 positions matching TRBD2. Unmatched junction bases numbered 5, after V lost 4 bases and J lost 2 bases. CDR1 and CDR2 (germline): ENHRY, SYGVKD. The CDR3 length is 16 residues. CDR3 region: CAISGGLAGTQETQYF. For the CDR3, the DNA is TGTGCCATCAGTGGCGGACTAGCGGGGACTCAAGAGACCCAGTACTTC.